This TCR beta chain was captured by sequencing in a study of T cell changes during pregnancy in multiple sclerosis. V lost 4 bases to trimming and J lost 0 bases, with 10 bases between them. Germline assignment: CDR1 SGHNT and CDR2 YYREEE (reference sequence). This CDR3 is 15 amino acids long. TCRdb's table, derived via immunoSEQ multiplex PCR, lists solely in-frame clones and lacks some. The data show tens of thousands of clones, around nine tenths seen once. This receptor was taken from a female donor in good health, enrolled as a control in a pregnancy study. This sample comprised CD4+ T cells from peripheral blood mononuclear cells, obtained in the second trimester of pregnancy. The chain couples TRBV5-4 to TRBJ2-2; possibly TRBD1 for D (5 bases). The CDR3 is CASSQQTANTGELFF. In nucleotides, the CDR3 is TGTGCCAGCAGCCAACAGACAGCGAACACCGGGGAGCTGTTTTTT.